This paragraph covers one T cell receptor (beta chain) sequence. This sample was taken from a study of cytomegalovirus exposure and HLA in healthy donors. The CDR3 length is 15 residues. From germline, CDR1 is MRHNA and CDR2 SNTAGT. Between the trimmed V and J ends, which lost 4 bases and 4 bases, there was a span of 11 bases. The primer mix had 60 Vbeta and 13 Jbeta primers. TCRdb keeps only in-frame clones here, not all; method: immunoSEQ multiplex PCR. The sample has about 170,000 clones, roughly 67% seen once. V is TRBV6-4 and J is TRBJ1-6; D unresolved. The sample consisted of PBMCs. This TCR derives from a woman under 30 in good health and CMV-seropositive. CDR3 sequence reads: CASSVWAGYNSPLHF. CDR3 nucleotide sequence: TGTGCCAGCAGTGTATGGGCCGGTTATAATTCACCCCTCCACTTT.